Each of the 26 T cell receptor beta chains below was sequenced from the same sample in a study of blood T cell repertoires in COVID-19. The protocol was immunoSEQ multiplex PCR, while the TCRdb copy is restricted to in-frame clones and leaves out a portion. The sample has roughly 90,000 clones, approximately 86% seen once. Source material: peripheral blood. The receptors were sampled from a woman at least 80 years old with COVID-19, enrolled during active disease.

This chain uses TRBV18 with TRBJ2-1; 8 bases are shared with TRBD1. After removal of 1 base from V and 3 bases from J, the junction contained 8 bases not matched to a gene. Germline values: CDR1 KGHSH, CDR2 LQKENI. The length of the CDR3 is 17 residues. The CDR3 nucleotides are TGTGCCAGCTCACCACTCCCGGCGACAGGGGTCTACAATGAGCAGTTCTTC. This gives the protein CASSPLPATGVYNEQFF.

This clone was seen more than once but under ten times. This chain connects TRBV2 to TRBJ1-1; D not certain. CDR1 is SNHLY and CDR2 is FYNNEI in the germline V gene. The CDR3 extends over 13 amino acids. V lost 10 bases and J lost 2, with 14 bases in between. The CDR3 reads CANRRETNTEAFF. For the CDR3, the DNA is TGTGCCAACCGCCGGGAGACCAACACTGAAGCTTTCTTT.

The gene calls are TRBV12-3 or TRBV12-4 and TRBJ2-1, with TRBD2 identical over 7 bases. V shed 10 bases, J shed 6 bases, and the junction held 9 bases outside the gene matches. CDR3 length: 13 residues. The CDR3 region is CATSLRGFNEQFF. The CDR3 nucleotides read TGTGCCACCTCTTTGCGGGGGTTCAATGAGCAGTTCTTC.

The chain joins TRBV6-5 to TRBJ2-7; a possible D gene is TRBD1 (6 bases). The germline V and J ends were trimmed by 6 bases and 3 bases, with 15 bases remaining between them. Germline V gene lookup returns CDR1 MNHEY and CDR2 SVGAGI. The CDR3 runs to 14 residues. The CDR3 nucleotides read TGTGCCAGCAGCCAAACAGGGAGAGACTACGAGCAGTACTTC. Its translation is CASSQTGRDYEQYF.

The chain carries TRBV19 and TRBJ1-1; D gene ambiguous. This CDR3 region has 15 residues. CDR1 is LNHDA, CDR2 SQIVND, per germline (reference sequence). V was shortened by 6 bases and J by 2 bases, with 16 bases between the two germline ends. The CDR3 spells CASRQNSGSNTEAFF. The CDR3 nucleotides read TGTGCCAGTAGACAAAACTCCGGGAGTAACACTGAAGCTTTCTTT.

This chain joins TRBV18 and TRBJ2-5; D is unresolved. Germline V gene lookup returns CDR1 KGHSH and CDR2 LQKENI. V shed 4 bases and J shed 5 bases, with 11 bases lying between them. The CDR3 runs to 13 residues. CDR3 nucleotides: TGTGCCAGCTCACTGTTAGAACGGGAGACCCAGTACTTC. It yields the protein CASSLLERETQYF. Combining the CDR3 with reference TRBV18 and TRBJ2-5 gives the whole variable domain NAGVMQNPRHLVRRRGQEARLRCSPMKGHSHVYWYRQLPEEGLKFMVYLQKENIIDESGMPKERFSAEFPKEGPSILRIQQVVRGDSAAYFCASSLLERETQYFGPGTRLLVL.

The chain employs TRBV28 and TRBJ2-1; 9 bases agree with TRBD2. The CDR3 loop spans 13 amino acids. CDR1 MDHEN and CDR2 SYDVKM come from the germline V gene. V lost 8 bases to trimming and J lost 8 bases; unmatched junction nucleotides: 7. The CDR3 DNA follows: TGTGCCAGCGTATTAGCGGGAGCCCATGAGCAGTTCTTC. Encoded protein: CASVLAGAHEQFF.

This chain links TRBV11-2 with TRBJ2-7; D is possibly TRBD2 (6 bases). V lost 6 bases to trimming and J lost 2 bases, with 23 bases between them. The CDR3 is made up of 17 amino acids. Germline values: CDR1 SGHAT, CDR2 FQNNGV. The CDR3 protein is CASRVGPRVSGTYEQYF. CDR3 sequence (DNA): TGTGCCAGCAGGGTAGGACCGAGGGTTAGCGGAACCTACGAGCAGTACTTC.

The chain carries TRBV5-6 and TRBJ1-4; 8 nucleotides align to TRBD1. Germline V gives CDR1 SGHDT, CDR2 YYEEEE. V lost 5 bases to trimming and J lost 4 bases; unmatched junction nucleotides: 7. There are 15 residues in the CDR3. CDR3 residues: CASSFGTGVNEKLFF. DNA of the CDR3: TGTGCCAGCAGTTTTGGGACAGGCGTTAATGAAAAACTGTTTTTT.

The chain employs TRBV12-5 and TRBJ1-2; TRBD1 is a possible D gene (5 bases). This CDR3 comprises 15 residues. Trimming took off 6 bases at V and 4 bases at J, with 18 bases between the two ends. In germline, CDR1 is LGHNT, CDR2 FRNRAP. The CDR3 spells CASGRLGQGGYGYTF. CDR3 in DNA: TGTGCTAGTGGCCGGCTGGGTCAGGGCGGCTATGGCTACACCTTC.

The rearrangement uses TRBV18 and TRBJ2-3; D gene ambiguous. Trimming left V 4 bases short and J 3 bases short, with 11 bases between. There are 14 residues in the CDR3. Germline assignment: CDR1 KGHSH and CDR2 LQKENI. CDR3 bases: TGTGCCAGCTCACTCCCTAAAAGTACAGATACGCAGTATTTT. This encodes CASSLPKSTDTQYF.

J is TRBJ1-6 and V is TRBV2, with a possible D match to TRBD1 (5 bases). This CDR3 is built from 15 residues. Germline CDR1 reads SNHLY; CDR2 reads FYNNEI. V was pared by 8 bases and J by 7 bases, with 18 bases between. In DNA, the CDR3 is TGTGCCAGCTTATGGGATTCAGGGAGGAATTCACCCCTCCACTTT. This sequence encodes CASLWDSGRNSPLHF.

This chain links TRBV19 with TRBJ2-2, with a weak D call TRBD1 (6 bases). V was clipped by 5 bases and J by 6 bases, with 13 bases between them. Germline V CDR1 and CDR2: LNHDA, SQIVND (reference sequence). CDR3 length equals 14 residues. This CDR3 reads CASSLRGWAGELFF. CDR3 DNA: TGTGCCAGTAGTTTGAGGGGGTGGGCCGGGGAGCTGTTTTTT.

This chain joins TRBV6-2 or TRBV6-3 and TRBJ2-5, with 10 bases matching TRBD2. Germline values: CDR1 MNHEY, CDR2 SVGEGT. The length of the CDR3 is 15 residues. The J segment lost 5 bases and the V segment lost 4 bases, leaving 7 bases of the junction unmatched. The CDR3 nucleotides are TGTGCCAGCAGTTCCACTAGCGGGGACTATGAGACCCAGTACTTC. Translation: CASSSTSGDYETQYF.

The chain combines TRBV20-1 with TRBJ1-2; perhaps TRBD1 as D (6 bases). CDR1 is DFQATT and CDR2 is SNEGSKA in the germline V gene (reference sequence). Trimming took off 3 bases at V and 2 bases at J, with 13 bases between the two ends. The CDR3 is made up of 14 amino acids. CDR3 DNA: TGCAGTGCTAGTACATCCGGGACAAACTATGGCTACACCTTC. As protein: CSASTSGTNYGYTF.

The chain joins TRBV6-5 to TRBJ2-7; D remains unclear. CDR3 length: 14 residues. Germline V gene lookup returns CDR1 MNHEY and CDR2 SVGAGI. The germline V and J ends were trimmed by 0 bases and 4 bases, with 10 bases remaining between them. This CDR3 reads CASSYSRNLYEQYF. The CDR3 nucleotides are TGTGCCAGCAGTTACTCGCGGAATTTGTACGAGCAGTACTTC.

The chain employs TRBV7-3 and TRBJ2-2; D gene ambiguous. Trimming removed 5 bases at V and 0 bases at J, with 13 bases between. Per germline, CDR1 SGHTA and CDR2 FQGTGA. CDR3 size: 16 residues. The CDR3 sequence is CASSLSHTANTGELFF. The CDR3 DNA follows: TGTGCCAGCAGCCTATCCCATACCGCGAACACCGGGGAGCTGTTTTTT.

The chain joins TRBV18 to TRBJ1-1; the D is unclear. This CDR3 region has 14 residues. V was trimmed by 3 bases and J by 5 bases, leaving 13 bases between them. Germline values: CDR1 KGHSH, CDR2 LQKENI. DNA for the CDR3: TGTGCCAGCTCACCTGGATGGGGAGGAACTGAAGCTTTCTTT. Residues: CASSPGWGGTEAFF.

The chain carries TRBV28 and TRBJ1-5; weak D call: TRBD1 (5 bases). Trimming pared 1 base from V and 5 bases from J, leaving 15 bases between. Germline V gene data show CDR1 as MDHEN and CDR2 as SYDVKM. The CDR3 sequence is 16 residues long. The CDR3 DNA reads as TGTGCCAGCAGTTTATTACGACAGCCAACGTATCAGCCCCAGCATTTT. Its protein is CASSLLRQPTYQPQHF.

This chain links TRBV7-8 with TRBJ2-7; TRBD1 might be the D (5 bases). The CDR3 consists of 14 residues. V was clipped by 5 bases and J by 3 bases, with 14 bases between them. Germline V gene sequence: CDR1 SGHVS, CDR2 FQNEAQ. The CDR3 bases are TGTGCCAGCAGCCCCGGACAAAAGGGCTACGAGCAGTACTTC. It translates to CASSPGQKGYEQYF.

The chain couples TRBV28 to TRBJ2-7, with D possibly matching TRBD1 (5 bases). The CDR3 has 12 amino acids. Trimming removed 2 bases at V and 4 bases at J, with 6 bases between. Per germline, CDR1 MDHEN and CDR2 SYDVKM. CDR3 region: CASSLQGYEQYF. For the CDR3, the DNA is TGTGCCAGCAGTTTACAGGGATACGAGCAGTACTTC.

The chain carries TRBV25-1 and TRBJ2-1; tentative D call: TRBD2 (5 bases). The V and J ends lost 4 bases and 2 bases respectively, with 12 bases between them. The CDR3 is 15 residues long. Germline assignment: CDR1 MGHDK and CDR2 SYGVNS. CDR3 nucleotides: TGTGCCAGCAGTGGCCGCGAGCGGACCTACAATGAGCAGTTCTTC. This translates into CASSGRERTYNEQFF.

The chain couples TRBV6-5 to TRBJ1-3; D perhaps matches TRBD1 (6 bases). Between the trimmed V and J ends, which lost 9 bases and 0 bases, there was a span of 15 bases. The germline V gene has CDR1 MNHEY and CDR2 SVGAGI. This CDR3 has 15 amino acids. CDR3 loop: CASGQPTFSGNTIYF. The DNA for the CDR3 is TGTGCCAGTGGACAGCCAACCTTCTCTGGAAACACCATATATTTT.

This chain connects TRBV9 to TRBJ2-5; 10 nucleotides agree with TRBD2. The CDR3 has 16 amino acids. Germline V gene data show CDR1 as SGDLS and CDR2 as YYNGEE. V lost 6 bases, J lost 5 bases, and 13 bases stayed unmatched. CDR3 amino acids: CASNRHPSGGAETQYF. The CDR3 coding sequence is TGTGCCAGCAACCGACACCCGAGCGGGGGGGCTGAGACCCAGTACTTC.

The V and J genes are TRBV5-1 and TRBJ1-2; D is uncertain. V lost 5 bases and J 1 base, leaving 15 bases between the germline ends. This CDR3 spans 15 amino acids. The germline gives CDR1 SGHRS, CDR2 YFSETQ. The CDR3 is CASRNRGILNYGYTF. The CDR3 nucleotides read TGCGCCAGCAGGAACCGGGGAATCCTTAACTATGGCTACACCTTC. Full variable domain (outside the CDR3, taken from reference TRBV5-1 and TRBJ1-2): KAGVTQTPRYLIKTRGQQVTLSCSPISGHRSVSWYQQTPGQGLQFLFEYFSETQRNKGNFPGRFSGRQFSNSRSEMNVSTLELGDSALYLCASRNRGILNYGYTFGSGTRLTVV.

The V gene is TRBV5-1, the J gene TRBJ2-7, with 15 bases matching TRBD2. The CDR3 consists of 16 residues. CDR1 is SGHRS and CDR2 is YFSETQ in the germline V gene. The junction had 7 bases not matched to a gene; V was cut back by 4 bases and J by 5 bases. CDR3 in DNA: TGCGCCAGCAGCCGCGGACTAGCGGGAGGGCCCCACGAGCAGTACTTC. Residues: CASSRGLAGGPHEQYF.